These 3 T cell receptor beta chains came from one sample sequenced in a study of blood T cell repertoires in COVID-19. Assay: immunoSEQ multiplex PCR; the TCRdb copy retains only in-frame clones and omits some. The data contain 45,000 or so clones, 83% of them singletons. The specimen sequenced was peripheral blood. These receptor sequences come from a man aged 80 or over in a cohort sampled during active COVID-19.

The chain is built from TRBV4-3 and TRBJ2-1; D gene uncertain. Germline V gene lookup returns CDR1 LGHNA and CDR2 YSLEER. This CDR3 region has 15 residues. V gave up 0 bases and J gave up 0 bases, with 6 bases separating them. The CDR3, as DNA: TGCGCCAGCAGCCAAGATCCGAGCTCCTACAATGAGCAGTTCTTC. This translates into CASSQDPSSYNEQFF.

The V and J genes are TRBV12-3 or TRBV12-4 and TRBJ1-2; TRBD1 matches at 8 bases. The CDR3 has 12 amino acids. The junction had 3 bases not matched to a gene; V was cut back by 5 bases and J by 7 bases. The CDR3 loop reads CASSGDRGGYTF. DNA for the CDR3: TGTGCCAGCAGTGGTGACAGGGGTGGCTACACCTTC.

This chain links TRBV10-3 with TRBJ2-7; 8 nucleotides align to TRBD1. Unmatched junction bases numbered 7, after V lost 6 bases and J lost 0 bases. The CDR3 contains 15 residues. Germline loops: CDR1 ENHRY, CDR2 SYGVKD. CDR3 protein: CAISAADRDSYEQYF. The DNA of the CDR3 is TGTGCCATCAGCGCTGCGGACAGGGACTCCTACGAGCAGTACTTC.